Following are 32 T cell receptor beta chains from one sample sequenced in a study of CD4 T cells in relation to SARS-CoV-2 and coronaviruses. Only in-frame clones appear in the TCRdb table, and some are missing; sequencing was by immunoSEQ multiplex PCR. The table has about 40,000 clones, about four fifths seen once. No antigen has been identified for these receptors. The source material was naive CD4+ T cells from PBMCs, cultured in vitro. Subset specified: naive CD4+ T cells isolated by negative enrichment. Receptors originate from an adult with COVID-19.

CDR3 region: CASSLGQGTSGRDEQFF. The CDR3 DNA sequence: TGTGCCAGCAGCTTAGGGCAAGGGACTAGCGGGAGAGATGAGCAGTTCTTC. This rearrangement joins TRBV7-8 to TRBJ2-1, with 14 bases identical to TRBD2. Trimming cost V 1 base and J 8 bases; bases outside gene matches: 7. The germline gives CDR1 SGHVS, CDR2 FQNEAQ. The CDR3 is 17 residues long.

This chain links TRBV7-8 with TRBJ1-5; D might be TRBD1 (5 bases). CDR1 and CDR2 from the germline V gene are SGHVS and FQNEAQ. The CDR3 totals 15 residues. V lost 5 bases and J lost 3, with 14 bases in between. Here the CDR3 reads CASSAWDGFNQPQHF. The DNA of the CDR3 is TGTGCCAGCAGCGCCTGGGACGGATTCAATCAGCCCCAGCATTTT.

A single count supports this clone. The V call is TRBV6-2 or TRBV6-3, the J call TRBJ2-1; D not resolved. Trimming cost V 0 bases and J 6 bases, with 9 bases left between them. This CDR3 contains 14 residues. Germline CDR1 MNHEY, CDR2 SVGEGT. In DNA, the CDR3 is TGTGCCAGCAGTTACTCCCGTGGAAGCAATGAGCAGTTCTTC. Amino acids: CASSYSRGSNEQFF.

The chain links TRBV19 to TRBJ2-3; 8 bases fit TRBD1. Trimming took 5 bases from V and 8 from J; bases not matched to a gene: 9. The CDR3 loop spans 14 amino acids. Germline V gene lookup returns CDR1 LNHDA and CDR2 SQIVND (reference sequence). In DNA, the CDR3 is TGTGCCAGTAGTCGACAGGGGATGTGGGGTACGCAGTATTTT. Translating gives CASSRQGMWGTQYF. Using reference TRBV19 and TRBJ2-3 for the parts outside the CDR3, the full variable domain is DGGITQSPKYLFRKEGQNVTLSCEQNLNHDAMYWYRQDPGQGLRLIYYSQIVNDFQKGDIAEGYSVSREKKESFPLTVTSAQKNPTAFYLCASSRQGMWGTQYFGPGTRLTVL.

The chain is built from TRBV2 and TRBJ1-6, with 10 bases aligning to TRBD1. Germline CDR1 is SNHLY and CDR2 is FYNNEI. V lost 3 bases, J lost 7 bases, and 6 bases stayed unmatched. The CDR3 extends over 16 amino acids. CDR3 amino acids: CASSEDRGIWNSPLHF. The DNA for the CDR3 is TGTGCCAGCAGTGAGGACAGGGGGATCTGGAATTCACCCCTCCACTTT.

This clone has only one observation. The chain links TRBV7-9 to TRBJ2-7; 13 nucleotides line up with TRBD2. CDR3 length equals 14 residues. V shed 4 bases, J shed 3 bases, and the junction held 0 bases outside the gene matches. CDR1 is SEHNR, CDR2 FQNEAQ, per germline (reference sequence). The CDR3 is CASSWTSGSYEQYF. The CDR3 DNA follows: TGTGCCAGCAGCTGGACTAGCGGGAGCTACGAGCAGTACTTC.

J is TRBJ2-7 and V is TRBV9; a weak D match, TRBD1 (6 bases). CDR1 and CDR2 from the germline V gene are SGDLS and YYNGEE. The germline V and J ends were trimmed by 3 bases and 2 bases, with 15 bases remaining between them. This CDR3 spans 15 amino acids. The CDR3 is CASSETGTQTYEQYF. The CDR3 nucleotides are TGTGCCAGCAGCGAGACCGGGACACAAACCTACGAGCAGTACTTC.

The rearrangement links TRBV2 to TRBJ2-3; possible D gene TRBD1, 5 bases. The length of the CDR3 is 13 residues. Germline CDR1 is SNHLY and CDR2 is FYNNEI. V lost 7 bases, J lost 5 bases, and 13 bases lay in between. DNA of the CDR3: TGTGCCAGCAACAAGGGGCTTCGAGATACGCAGTATTTT. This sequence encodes CASNKGLRDTQYF.

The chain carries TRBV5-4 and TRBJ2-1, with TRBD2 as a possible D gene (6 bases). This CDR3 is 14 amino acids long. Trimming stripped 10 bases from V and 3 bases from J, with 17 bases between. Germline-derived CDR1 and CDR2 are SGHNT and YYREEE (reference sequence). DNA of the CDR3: TGTGCCGTTCGTGGGTCGGGGGTCTACAATGAGCAGTTCTTC. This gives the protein CAVRGSGVYNEQFF.

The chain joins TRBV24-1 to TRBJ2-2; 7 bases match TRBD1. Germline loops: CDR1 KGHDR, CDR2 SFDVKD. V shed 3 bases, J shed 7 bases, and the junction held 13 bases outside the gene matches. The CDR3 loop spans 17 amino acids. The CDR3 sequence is CATSDRARQGRVGELFF. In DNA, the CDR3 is TGTGCCACCAGTGATAGGGCGAGACAGGGAAGGGTCGGGGAGCTGTTTTTT.

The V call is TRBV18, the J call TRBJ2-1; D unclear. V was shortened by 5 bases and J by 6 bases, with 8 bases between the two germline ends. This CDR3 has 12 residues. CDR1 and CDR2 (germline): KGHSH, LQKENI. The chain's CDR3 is CASSSGSNEQFF. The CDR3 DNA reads TGTGCCAGCTCATCCGGGTCCAATGAGCAGTTCTTC. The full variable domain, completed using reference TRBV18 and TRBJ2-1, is NAGVMQNPRHLVRRRGQEARLRCSPMKGHSHVYWYRQLPEEGLKFMVYLQKENIIDESGMPKERFSAEFPKEGPSILRIQQVVRGDSAAYFCASSSGSNEQFFGPGTRLTVL.

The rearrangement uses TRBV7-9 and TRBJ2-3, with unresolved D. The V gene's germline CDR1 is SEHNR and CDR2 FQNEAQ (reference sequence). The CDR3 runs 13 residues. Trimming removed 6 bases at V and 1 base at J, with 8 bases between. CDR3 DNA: TGTGCCAGCAGAACGAGCGGCACAGATACGCAGTATTTT. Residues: CASRTSGTDTQYF.

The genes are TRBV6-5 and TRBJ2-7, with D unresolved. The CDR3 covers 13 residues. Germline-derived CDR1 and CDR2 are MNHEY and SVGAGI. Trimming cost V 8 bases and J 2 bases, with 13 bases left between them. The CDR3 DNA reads TGTGCCAGCGGGATTAATACACCCTACGAGCAGTACTTC. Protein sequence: CASGINTPYEQYF.

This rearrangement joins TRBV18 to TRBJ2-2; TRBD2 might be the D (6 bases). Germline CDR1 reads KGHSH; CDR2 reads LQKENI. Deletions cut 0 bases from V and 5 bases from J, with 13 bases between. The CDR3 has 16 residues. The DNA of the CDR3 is TGTGCCAGCTCACCACCCCCACTACGGGGGACCGGGGAGCTGTTTTTT. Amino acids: CASSPPPLRGTGELFF. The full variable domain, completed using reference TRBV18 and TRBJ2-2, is NAGVMQNPRHLVRRRGQEARLRCSPMKGHSHVYWYRQLPEEGLKFMVYLQKENIIDESGMPKERFSAEFPKEGPSILRIQQVVRGDSAAYFCASSPPPLRGTGELFFGEGSRLTVL.

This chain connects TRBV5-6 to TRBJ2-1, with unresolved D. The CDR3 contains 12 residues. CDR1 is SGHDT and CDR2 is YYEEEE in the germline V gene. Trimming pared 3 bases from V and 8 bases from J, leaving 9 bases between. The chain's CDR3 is CASSSWAYEQFF. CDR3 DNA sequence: TGTGCCAGCAGCTCATGGGCCTATGAGCAGTTCTTC.

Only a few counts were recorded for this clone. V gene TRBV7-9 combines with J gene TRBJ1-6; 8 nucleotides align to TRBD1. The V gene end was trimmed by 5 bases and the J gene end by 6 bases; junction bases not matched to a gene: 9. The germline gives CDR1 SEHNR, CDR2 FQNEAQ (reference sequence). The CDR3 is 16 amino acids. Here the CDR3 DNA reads TGTGCCAGCAGCCCGTTGGGACAGGCTATTAATTCACCCCTCCACTTT. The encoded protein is CASSPLGQAINSPLHF.

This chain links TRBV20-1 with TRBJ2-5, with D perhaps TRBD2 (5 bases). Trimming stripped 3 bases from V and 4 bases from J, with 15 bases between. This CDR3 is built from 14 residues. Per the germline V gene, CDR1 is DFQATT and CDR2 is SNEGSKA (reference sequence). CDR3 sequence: CSASPTGSRETQYF. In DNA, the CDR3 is TGCAGTGCTAGTCCTACGGGGTCCAGAGAGACCCAGTACTTC.

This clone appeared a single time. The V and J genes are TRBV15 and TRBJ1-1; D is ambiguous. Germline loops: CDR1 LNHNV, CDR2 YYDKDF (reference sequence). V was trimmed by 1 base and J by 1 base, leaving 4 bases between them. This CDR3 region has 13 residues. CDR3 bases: TGTGCCACCAGCAGAGCAGGGAACACTGAAGCTTTCTTT. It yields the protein CATSRAGNTEAFF. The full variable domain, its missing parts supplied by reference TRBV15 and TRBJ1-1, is DAMVIQNPRYQVTQFGKPVTLSCSQTLNHNVMYWYQQKSSQAPKLLFHYYDKDFNNEADTPDNFQSRRPNTSFCFLDIRSPGLGDTAMYLCATSRAGNTEAFFGQGTRLTVV.

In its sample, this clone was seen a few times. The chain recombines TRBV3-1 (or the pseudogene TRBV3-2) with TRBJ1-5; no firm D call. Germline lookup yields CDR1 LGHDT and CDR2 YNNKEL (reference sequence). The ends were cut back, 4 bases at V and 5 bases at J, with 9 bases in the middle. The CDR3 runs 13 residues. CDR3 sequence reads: CASSLTDDQPQHF. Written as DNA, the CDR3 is TGTGCCAGCAGCCTAACGGACGATCAGCCCCAGCATTTT.

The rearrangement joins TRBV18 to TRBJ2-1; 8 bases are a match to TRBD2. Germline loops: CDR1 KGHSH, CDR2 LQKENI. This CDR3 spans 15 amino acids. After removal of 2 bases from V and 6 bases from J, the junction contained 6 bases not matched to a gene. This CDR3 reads CASSPKGTSRNEQFF. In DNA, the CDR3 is TGTGCCAGCTCACCAAAAGGGACTAGTCGCAATGAGCAGTTCTTC.

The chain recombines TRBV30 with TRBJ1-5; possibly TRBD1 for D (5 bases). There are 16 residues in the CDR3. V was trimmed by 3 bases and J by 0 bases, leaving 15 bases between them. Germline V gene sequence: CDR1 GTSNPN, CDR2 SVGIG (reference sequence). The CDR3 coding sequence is TGTGCCTGGAGAGGCACCGGACAATATAGCAATCAGCCCCAGCATTTT. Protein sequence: CAWRGTGQYSNQPQHF.

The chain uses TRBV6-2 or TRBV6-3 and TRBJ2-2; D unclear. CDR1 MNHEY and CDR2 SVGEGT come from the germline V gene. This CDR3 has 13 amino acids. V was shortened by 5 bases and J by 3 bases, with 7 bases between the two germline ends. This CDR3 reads CASSQEYTGELFF. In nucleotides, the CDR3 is TGTGCCAGCAGTCAAGAATACACCGGGGAGCTGTTTTTT.

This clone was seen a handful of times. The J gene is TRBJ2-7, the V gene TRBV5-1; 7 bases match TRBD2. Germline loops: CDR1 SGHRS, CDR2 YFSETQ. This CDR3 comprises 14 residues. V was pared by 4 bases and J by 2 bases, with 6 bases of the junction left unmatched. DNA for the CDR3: TGCGCCAGCAGCCACGCTAGCGGCACCTACGAGCAGTACTTC. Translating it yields CASSHASGTYEQYF.

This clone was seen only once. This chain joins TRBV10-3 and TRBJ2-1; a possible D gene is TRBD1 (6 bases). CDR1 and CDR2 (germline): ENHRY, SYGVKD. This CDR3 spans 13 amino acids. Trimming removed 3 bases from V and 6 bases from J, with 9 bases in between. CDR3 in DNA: TGTGCCATCAGTGAACTCAGGGGCAATGAGCAGTTCTTC. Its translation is CAISELRGNEQFF.

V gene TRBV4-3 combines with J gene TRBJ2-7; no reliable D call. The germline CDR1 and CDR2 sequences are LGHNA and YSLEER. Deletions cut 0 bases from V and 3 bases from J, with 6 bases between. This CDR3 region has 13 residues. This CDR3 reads CASSQDRSYEQYF. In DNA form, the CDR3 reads TGCGCCAGCAGCCAAGATCGCAGCTACGAGCAGTACTTC.

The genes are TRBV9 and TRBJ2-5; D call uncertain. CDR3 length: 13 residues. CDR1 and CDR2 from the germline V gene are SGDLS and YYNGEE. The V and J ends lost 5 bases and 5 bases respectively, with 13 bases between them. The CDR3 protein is CASSQSDGETQYF. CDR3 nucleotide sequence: TGTGCCAGCAGTCAAAGTGACGGTGAGACCCAGTACTTC.

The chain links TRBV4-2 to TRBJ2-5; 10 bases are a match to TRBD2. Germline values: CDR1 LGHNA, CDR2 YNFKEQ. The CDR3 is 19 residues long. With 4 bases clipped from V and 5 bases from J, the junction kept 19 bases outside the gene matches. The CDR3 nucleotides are TGTGCCAGCAGCCGCCGATTAGCGGGAGGCTCCGCGGGTGGGGAGACCCAGTACTTC. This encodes CASSRRLAGGSAGGETQYF.

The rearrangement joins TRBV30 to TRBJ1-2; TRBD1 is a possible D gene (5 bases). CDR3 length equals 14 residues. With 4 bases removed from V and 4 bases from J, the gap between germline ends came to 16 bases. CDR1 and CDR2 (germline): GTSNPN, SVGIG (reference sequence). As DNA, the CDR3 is TGTGCCTGGAACTTAGGGCACAGGAGCTATGGCTACACCTTC. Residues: CAWNLGHRSYGYTF.

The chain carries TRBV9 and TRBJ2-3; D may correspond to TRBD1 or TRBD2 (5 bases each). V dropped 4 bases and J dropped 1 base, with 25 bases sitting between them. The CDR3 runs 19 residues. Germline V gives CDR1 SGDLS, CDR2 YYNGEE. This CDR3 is CASSLGTSGPGRRTDTQYF. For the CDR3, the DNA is TGTGCCAGCAGCCTGGGAACATCAGGCCCGGGACGGCGCACAGATACGCAGTATTTT. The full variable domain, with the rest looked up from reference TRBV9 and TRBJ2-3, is DSGVTQTPKHLITATGQRVTLRCSPRSGDLSVYWYQQSLDQGLQFLIQYYNGEERAKGNILERFSAQQFPDLHSELNLSSLELGDSALYFCASSLGTSGPGRRTDTQYFGPGTRLTVL.

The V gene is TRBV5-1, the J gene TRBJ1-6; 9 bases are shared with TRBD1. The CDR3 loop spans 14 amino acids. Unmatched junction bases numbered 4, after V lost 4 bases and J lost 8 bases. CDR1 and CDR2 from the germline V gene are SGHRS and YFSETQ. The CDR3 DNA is TGCGCCAGCAGCATTACAGGGGGCGATTCACCCCTCCACTTT. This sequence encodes CASSITGGDSPLHF.

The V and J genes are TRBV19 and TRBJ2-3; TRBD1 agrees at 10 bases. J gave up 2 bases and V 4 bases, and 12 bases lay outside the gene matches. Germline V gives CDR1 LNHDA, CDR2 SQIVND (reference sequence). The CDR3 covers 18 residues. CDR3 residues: CASSTTGGAGSSTDTQYF. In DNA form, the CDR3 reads TGTGCCAGTAGTACGACAGGGGGCGCGGGGTCTTCCACAGATACGCAGTATTTT.

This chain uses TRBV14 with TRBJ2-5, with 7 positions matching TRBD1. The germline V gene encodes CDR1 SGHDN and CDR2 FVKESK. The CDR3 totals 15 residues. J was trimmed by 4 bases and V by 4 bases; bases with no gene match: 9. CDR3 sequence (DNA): TGTGCCAGCAGCCGGACCGGGACAGTAGGAGAGACCCAGTACTTC. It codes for CASSRTGTVGETQYF. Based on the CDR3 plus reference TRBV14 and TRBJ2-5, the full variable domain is EAGVTQFPSHSVIEKGQTVTLRCDPISGHDNLYWYRRVMGKEIKFLLHFVKESKQDESGMPNNRFLAERTGGTYSTLKVQPAELEDSGVYFCASSRTGTVGETQYFGPGTRLLVL.